These T cell receptor beta chains were read from a single sample in a study of blood T cell repertoires in COVID-19. Assay: immunoSEQ multiplex PCR; the TCRdb copy retains only in-frame clones and omits some. The table has around 300,000 clones, about 82% seen once. Material: peripheral blood. These receptors were taken from a woman aged 50 to 60 with active or convalescent COVID-19. CDR3s include the opening cysteine and the closing phenylalanine or tryptophan. D genes are given only for firm matches. Not all rows give a size; the values are once, few, many and, for expanded clones, a class.

-,TRBD2,TRBJ2-2,TRBV27,CASRTSGRETGELFF,TGTGCCAGCAGGACTAGCGGGAGAGAAACCGGGGAGCTGTTTTTT
-,TRBD1,TRBJ1-3,TRBV7-9,CASSSVGTAGGLSGNTIYF,TGTGCCAGCAGCTCTGTAGGGACAGCCGGGGGCCTCTCTGGAAACACCATATATTTT
-,TRBD1,TRBJ2-7,TRBV6-1,CASSVAVGQGTGEQYF,TGTGCCAGCAGTGTGGCCGTGGGACAGGGGACTGGCGAGCAGTACTTC
-,-,TRBJ1-4,TRBV4-1,CASSPQGRIEKLFF,TGCGCCAGCAGCCCCCAGGGGCGGATTGAAAAACTGTTTTTT
once,-,TRBJ1-2,TRBV5-6,CASSPGNPYYGYTF,TGTGCCAGCAGCCCCGGTAACCCGTACTATGGCTACACCTTC
-,TRBD1,TRBJ2-7,TRBV6-5,CASSPRQGEQYF,TGTGCCAGCAGCCCCAGACAGGGCGAGCAGTACTTC
-,TRBD2,TRBJ2-1,TRBV5-1,CASSLGGSYDEQFF,TGCGCCAGCAGCTTGGGCGGGAGCTACGATGAGCAGTTCTTC
-,-,TRBJ2-3,TRBV12-5,CASGTFLLDNTDTQYF,TGTGCTAGTGGTACCTTCTTGCTTGACAACACAGATACGCAGTATTTT
-,TRBD1,TRBJ2-1,TRBV7-9,CASSSQTGSGPGSYNEQFF,TGTGCCAGCAGCTCCCAGACAGGGTCGGGACCCGGCTCCTACAATGAGCAGTTCTTC
-,TRBD1,TRBJ1-5,TRBV2,CASRERTGVNQPQHF,TGTGCCAGCAGAGAAAGGACAGGGGTCAATCAGCCCCAGCATTTT
-,-,TRBJ1-5,TRBV7-8,CASSLLGNLGNQPQHF,TGTGCCAGCAGCTTACTCGGGAACCTGGGCAATCAGCCCCAGCATTTT
-,TRBD1,TRBJ1-2,TRBV19,CASSITGGFGYTF,TGTGCCAGTAGTATTACAGGGGGCTTTGGCTACACCTTC
once,-,TRBJ1-1,TRBV19,CASRNHGVPGEAFF,TGTGCCAGTAGGAACCACGGAGTCCCCGGTGAAGCTTTCTTT
-,-,TRBJ2-1,TRBV19,CASKTDPRNEQFF,TGTGCCAGTAAAACCGACCCGCGGAATGAGCAGTTCTTC
-,-,TRBJ1-5,TRBV12-3/TRBV12-4,CASSFSGYQPQHF,TGTGCCAGCAGTTTTTCAGGATATCAGCCCCAGCATTTT
-,-,TRBJ2-1,TRBV6-5,CASSRELSYNEQFF,TGTGCCAGCTCGAGGGAGCTCTCCTACAATGAGCAGTTCTTC
-,-,TRBJ2-5,TRBV29-1,CSFQMRSWETQYF,TGCAGCTTCCAAATGCGGAGTTGGGAGACCCAGTACTTC
-,-,TRBJ1-3,TRBV2,CASRTGSASGNTIYF,TGTGCCAGCAGGACCGGGTCGGCCTCTGGAAACACCATATATTTT
-,TRBD1,TRBJ1-3,TRBV7-9,CASSPGTAYSGNTIYF,TGTGCCAGCAGCCCCGGGACAGCCTACTCTGGAAACACCATATATTTT
-,TRBD1,TRBJ2-1,TRBV5-1,CASRLDRGSYNEQFF,TGCGCCAGCAGGCTGGACAGGGGCAGCTACAATGAGCAGTTCTTC
many,TRBD2,TRBJ2-7,TRBV11-1,CASSLSSGLSYEQYF,TGTGCCAGCAGCTTATCTAGCGGGCTCTCCTACGAGCAGTACTTC
-,TRBD1,TRBJ1-2,TRBV5-4,CASSVGGQNYGYTF,TGTGCCAGCAGCGTAGGGGGACAGAACTATGGCTACACCTTC
-,-,TRBJ2-1,TRBV7-8,CASSLGGLGKFF,TGTGCCAGCAGCTTAGGCGGGCTAGGCAAGTTCTTC
once,TRBD2,TRBJ2-1,TRBV15,CATSRDLWTSGRNEQFF,TGTGCCACCAGCAGAGATTTGTGGACTAGCGGGAGGAATGAGCAGTTCTTC
-,-,TRBJ2-7,TRBV5-1,CASSLGALAHEQYF,TGCGCCAGCAGCTTGGGGGCGCTAGCCCACGAGCAGTACTTC
-,-,TRBJ2-7,TRBV30,CAWSGKGGAPLPYEQYF,TGTGCCTGGAGTGGAAAAGGCGGAGCACCTCTTCCGTACGAGCAGTACTTC
-,-,TRBJ2-7,TRBV7-2,CASLDPANREQYF,TGTGCCAGCCTCGACCCAGCGAACCGGGAGCAGTACTTC
-,-,TRBJ1-4,TRBV21-1,CASGRGTGESEKLFF,TGTGCCAGCGGCCGCGGGACAGGGGAAAGTGAAAAACTGTTTTTT
-,TRBD1,TRBJ2-3,TRBV18,CASSPTGASPTDTQYF,TGTGCCAGCTCACCGACAGGGGCCTCCCCCACAGATACGCAGTATTTT
-,TRBD2,TRBJ2-1,TRBV19,CASRRAGPRGGFNEQFF,TGTGCCAGTAGGCGAGCGGGACCCCGGGGGGGTTTCAATGAGCAGTTCTTC
-,TRBD1,TRBJ2-7,TRBV11-1,CASSPRDRVREQYF,TGTGCCAGCAGCCCCCGGGACAGGGTCCGCGAGCAGTACTTC
-,-,TRBJ2-1,TRBV30,CAWSPLLGSGKREQFF,TGTGCCTGGAGTCCCCTCCTGGGTAGCGGCAAACGGGAGCAGTTCTTC
-,-,TRBJ1-2,TRBV6-2/TRBV6-3,CASSYFTGGYTF,TGTGCCAGCAGTTACTTCACAGGTGGCTACACCTTC
-,TRBD1,TRBJ2-5,TRBV6-1,CASSEGWDRGLPGEKQETQYF,TGTGCCAGCAGTGAAGGCTGGGACAGGGGGCTCCCCGGAGAAAAACAAGAGACCCAGTACTTC
-,-,TRBJ1-2,TRBV4-2,CASSPEEGLDYGYTF,TGTGCCAGCAGCCCCGAGGAGGGCTTAGACTATGGCTACACCTTC